A single sample is the source of the 23 T cell receptor beta chains below, sequenced in a study of blood T cell repertoires in COVID-19. Using immunoSEQ multiplex PCR, the repertoire was profiled, and TCRdb retains in-frame clones only, with some absent. The data show 90,000 or so clones, around 86% seen once. The specimen was peripheral blood. These TCRs come from a man aged 55 to 69 with COVID-19, enrolled during active disease.

This sequence joins TRBV4-1 and TRBJ1-1; no firm D call. The CDR3 has 15 amino acids. Germline assignment: CDR1 MGHRA and CDR2 YSYEKL. Trimming left V 10 bases short and J 5 bases short, with 23 bases between. CDR3 in amino acids: CATQSSDGRGTEAFF. Written as DNA, the CDR3 is TGCGCCACTCAATCTTCGGACGGAAGAGGGACTGAAGCTTTCTTT.

J is TRBJ2-7 and V is TRBV10-3; D unresolved. Between the trimmed V and J ends, which lost 4 bases and 4 bases, there was a span of 8 bases. This CDR3 is built from 12 residues. The germline CDR1 and CDR2 sequences are ENHRY and SYGVKD. CDR3 bases: TGTGCCATCAGTGCACAGACATACGAGCAGTACTTC. Protein product: CAISAQTYEQYF.

The CDR3 loop is CASGPRDNSGNTIYF. The CDR3 region has the DNA TGTGCCAGCGGACCCCGGGACAACTCTGGAAACACCATATATTTT. The chain is built from TRBV9 and TRBJ1-3, with D perhaps matching TRBD1 (6 bases). The CDR3 sequence is 15 residues long. V was clipped by 7 bases and J by 0 bases, with 14 bases between them. CDR1 and CDR2 from the germline V gene are SGDLS and YYNGEE.

This clone was seen only a few times. The gene calls are TRBV4-3 and TRBJ1-5, with a tentative D call TRBD1 (6 bases). The CDR3 is made up of 15 amino acids. Germline V gene sequence: CDR1 LGHNA, CDR2 YSLEER. The V end lost 0 bases, the J end lost 9 bases, and 15 bases lay between the germline ends. Here the CDR3 DNA reads TGCGCCAGCAGCCAAGATCGAGGGGGGGGCTCGCCCCAGCATTTT. Its protein product is CASSQDRGGGSPQHF.

This chain uses TRBV30 with TRBJ2-1; a weak D match, TRBD2 (5 bases). Germline CDR1 reads GTSNPN; CDR2 reads SVGIG (reference sequence). V was cut by 3 bases and J by 1 base, with 7 bases left in between. This CDR3 has 13 amino acids. The CDR3: CAWRRGSYNEQFF. The CDR3 DNA reads TGTGCCTGGAGACGGGGTTCCTACAATGAGCAGTTCTTC.

The chain employs TRBV3-1 (or the pseudogene TRBV3-2) and TRBJ1-1, with a tentative D call TRBD1 (5 bases). Between the trimmed V and J ends, which lost 4 bases and 0 bases, there was a span of 30 bases. The CDR3 sequence is 21 residues long. CDR1 is LGHDT and CDR2 is YNNKEL in the germline V gene (reference sequence). CDR3 sequence (DNA): TGTGCCAGCAGCCGTGGGAGGGGAGGGGTTAGCTTCCGGGTCCTGAACACTGAAGCTTTCTTT. Protein sequence: CASSRGRGGVSFRVLNTEAFF.

The chain is built from TRBV30 and TRBJ1-5; D unresolved. CDR1 is GTSNPN and CDR2 is SVGIG in the germline V gene (reference sequence). CDR3 length equals 13 residues. Trimming stripped 1 base from V and 3 bases from J, with 7 bases between. The CDR3 DNA reads as TGTGCCTGGAGTGGGGCGTCCAATCAGCCCCAGCATTTT. This encodes CAWSGASNQPQHF.

The chain carries TRBV7-9 and TRBJ2-2; unclear D gene. The CDR3 totals 13 residues. Germline V lookup: CDR1 SEHNR, CDR2 FQNEAQ (reference sequence). Trimming shortened V by 7 bases and J by 5 bases, and 11 bases separated the two germline ends. The CDR3 DNA is TGTGCCAGCACCGATCCGGTAACCGGGGAGCTGTTTTTT. This sequence encodes CASTDPVTGELFF.

This chain's CDR3 is CATSDSDRGEAFF. The CDR3 DNA is TGTGCCACCAGTGATTCCGACAGGGGAGAAGCTTTCTTT. This chain uses TRBV24-1 with TRBJ1-1; 8 nucleotides match TRBD1. This CDR3 contains 13 residues. V was clipped by 2 bases and J by 8 bases; unmatched bases: 3. CDR1 is KGHDR and CDR2 is SFDVKD in the germline V gene.

The CDR3 region is CASSPSPPAAGGVHTGELFF. The DNA of the CDR3 is TGTGCCAGCAGCCCCAGCCCCCCAGCCGCGGGAGGTGTCCACACCGGGGAGCTGTTTTTT. The rearrangement uses TRBV9 and TRBJ2-2; 8 nucleotides match TRBD2. V was pared by 4 bases and J by 3 bases, with 20 bases of the junction left unmatched. The CDR3 is 20 amino acids. Germline V gene sequence: CDR1 SGDLS, CDR2 YYNGEE.

J is TRBJ1-1 and V is TRBV12-5, with D unresolved. V shed 6 bases and J shed 2 bases, with 10 bases lying between them. This CDR3 contains 13 residues. Germline CDR1 is LGHNT and CDR2 is FRNRAP. The CDR3 DNA is TGTGCTAGTGGCGCCGACACCAACACTGAAGCTTTCTTT. Its translation: CASGADTNTEAFF.

This clone came up a few times. This chain uses TRBV4-3 with TRBJ2-5; D perhaps matches TRBD1 (5 bases). V shed 1 base and J shed 5 bases, with 20 bases lying between them. The CDR3 extends over 17 amino acids. Per germline, CDR1 LGHNA and CDR2 YSLEER. CDR3 bases: TGCGCCAGCAGCCAAGTTTATCCGGAAGGGGTTGGGGAGACCCAGTACTTC. This encodes CASSQVYPEGVGETQYF.

The chain employs TRBV7-2 and TRBJ1-5, with a tentative D call TRBD1 (6 bases). Per the germline V gene, CDR1 is SGHTA and CDR2 is FQGNSA. This CDR3 region has 16 residues. V was clipped by 1 base and J by 2 bases, with 12 bases between them. CDR3: CASSLVTQGRNQPQHF. Written as DNA, the CDR3 is TGTGCCAGCAGCTTAGTTACCCAGGGGCGCAATCAGCCCCAGCATTTT.

The J gene is TRBJ2-7, the V gene TRBV5-1, with TRBD1 identical over 7 bases. The germline gives CDR1 SGHRS, CDR2 YFSETQ. This CDR3 spans 17 amino acids. Trimming removed 6 bases from V and 6 bases from J; junction bases left unmatched: 21. In nucleotides, the CDR3 is TGCGCCAGCACCGGCATGGCCACAGGGGAGAGGTACGGCGAGCAGTACTTC. Its protein product is CASTGMATGERYGEQYF.

The rearrangement joins TRBV29-1 to TRBJ2-5; D may be TRBD1 (6 bases). V was trimmed by 1 base and J by 4 bases, leaving 16 bases between them. The CDR3 sequence is 15 residues long. Germline CDR1 is SQVTM and CDR2 is ANQGSEA. The CDR3 DNA reads TGCAGCGTTGAAGGCCGAGGACAGACCCCAGAGACCCAGTACTTC. Protein sequence: CSVEGRGQTPETQYF.

The rearrangement joins TRBV11-2 to TRBJ1-1; D is unresolved. V shed 5 bases and J shed 5 bases, with 12 bases lying between them. Germline V gene sequence: CDR1 SGHAT, CDR2 FQNNGV. There are 13 residues in the CDR3. The CDR3 reads CASSPQYETEAFF. The CDR3 nucleotides are TGTGCCAGCAGCCCGCAATATGAGACTGAAGCTTTCTTT.

The chain is built from TRBV5-1 and TRBJ1-2; D might be TRBD1 (6 bases). This CDR3 comprises 15 residues. With 2 bases removed from V and 4 bases from J, the gap between germline ends came to 15 bases. The germline V gene has CDR1 SGHRS and CDR2 YFSETQ. This chain's CDR3 is CASSLNPGAGYGYTF. The CDR3 DNA reads as TGCGCCAGCAGCTTAAACCCAGGGGCGGGCTATGGCTACACCTTC.

The gene calls are TRBV9 and TRBJ2-1; 7 bases align to TRBD2. This CDR3 is built from 12 residues. V dropped 3 bases and J dropped 7; count of bases not matched to a gene: 1. The germline V gene encodes CDR1 SGDLS and CDR2 YYNGEE. The CDR3 coding sequence is TGTGCCAGCAGCGCCGGGGGGAATGAGCAGTTCTTC. Encoded protein: CASSAGGNEQFF.

The chain uses TRBV10-3 and TRBJ1-2, with D maybe TRBD1 (6 bases). The CDR3 is 13 residues long. Trimming removed 10 bases at V and 0 bases at J, with 12 bases between. Germline V gene sequence: CDR1 ENHRY, CDR2 SYGVKD. The CDR3: CASRTAANYGYTF. Written as DNA, the CDR3 is TGTGCCAGCCGGACAGCAGCTAACTATGGCTACACCTTC.

The V gene is TRBV6-5, the J gene TRBJ1-1, with TRBD1 identical over 9 bases. Germline values: CDR1 MNHEY, CDR2 SVGAGI. After removal of 10 bases from V and 7 bases from J, the junction contained 7 bases not matched to a gene. CDR3 size: 12 residues. The CDR3 nucleotides read TGTGCCATATCGAGACAGGGGGGTGAAGCTTTCTTT. Translating gives CAISRQGGEAFF.

The chain recombines TRBV7-3 with TRBJ2-4; D might be TRBD2 (6 bases). The CDR3 length is 15 residues. Germline CDR1 is SGHTA and CDR2 is FQGTGA. V shed 2 bases and J shed 3 bases, with 11 bases lying between them. The CDR3 reads CASSLGGDGKNIQYF. The CDR3 DNA reads TGTGCCAGCAGCTTAGGAGGGGACGGCAAAAACATTCAGTACTTC.

The chain employs TRBV20-1 and TRBJ1-1, with D hard to call. The germline V gene has CDR1 DFQATT and CDR2 SNEGSKA (reference sequence). V was trimmed by 3 bases and J by 7 bases, leaving 6 bases between them. This CDR3 is built from 10 residues. CDR3 in DNA: TGCAGTGCTAGGCTCGGTGAAGCTTTCTTT. It is translated as CSARLGEAFF.

The rearrangement joins TRBV28 to TRBJ2-7; no firm D call. Germline V CDR1 and CDR2: MDHEN, SYDVKM. V gave up 2 bases and J gave up 5 bases, with 7 bases separating them. There are 12 residues in the CDR3. CDR3 coding DNA: TGTGCCAGCAGTTTAATTATTGACGAGCAGTACTTC. Translating it yields CASSLIIDEQYF.